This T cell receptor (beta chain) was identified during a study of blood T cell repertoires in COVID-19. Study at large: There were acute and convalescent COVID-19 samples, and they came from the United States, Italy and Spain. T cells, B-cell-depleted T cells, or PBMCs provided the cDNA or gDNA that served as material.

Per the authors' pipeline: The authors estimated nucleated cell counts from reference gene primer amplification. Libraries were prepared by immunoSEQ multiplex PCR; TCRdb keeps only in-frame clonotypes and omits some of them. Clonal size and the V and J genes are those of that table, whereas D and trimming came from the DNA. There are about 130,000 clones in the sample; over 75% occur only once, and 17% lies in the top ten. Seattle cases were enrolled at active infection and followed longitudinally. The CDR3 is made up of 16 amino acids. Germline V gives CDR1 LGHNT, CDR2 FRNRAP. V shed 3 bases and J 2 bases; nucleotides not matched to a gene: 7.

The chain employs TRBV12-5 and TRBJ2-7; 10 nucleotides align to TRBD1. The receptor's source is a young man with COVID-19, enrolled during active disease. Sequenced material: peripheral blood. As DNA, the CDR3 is TGTGCTAGTGGTTTCGTGTCAGGGACAGGGGCCTACGAGCAGTACTTC. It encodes CASGFVSGTGAYEQYF.